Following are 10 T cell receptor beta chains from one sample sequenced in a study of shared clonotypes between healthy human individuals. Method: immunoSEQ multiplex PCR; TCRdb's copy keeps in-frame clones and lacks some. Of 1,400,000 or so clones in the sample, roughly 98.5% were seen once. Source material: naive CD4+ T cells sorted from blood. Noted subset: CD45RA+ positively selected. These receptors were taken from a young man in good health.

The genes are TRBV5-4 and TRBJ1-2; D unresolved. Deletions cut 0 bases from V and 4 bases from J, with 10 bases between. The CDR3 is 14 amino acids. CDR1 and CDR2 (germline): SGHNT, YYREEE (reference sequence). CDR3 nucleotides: TGTGCCAGCAGCTTGGAATGGTCGGGCTATGGCTACACCTTC. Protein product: CASSLEWSGYGYTF.

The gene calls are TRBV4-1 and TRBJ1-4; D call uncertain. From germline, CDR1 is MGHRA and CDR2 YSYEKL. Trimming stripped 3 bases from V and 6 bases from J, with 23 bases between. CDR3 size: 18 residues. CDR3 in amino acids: CASSHLKGPQDYDEKLFF. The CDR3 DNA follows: TGCGCCAGCAGCCACCTGAAGGGTCCTCAGGACTATGATGAAAAACTGTTTTTT.

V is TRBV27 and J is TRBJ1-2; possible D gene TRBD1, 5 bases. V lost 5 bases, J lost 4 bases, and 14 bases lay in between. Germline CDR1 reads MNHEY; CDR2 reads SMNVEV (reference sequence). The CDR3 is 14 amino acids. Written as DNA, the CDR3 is TGTGCCAGCAGTCCTCAGGGAAAGGGCTATGGCTACACCTTC. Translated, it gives CASSPQGKGYGYTF.

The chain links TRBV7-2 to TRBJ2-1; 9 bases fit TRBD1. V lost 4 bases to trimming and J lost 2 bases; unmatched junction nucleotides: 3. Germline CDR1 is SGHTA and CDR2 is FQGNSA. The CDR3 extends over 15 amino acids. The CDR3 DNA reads TGTGCCAGCAGCTCCGGGACAGGGCCCTACAATGAGCAGTTCTTC. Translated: CASSSGTGPYNEQFF. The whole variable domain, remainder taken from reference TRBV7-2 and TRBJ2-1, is GAGVSQSPSNKVTEKGKDVELRCDPISGHTALYWYRQSLGQGLEFLIYFQGNSAPDKSGLPSDRFSAERTGGSVSTLTIQRTQQEDSAVYLCASSSGTGPYNEQFFGPGTRLTVL.

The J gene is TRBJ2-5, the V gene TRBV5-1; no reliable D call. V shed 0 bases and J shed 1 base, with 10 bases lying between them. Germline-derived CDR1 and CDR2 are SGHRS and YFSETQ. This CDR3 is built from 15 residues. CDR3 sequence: CASSLGIRVQETQYF. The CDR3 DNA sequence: TGCGCCAGCAGCTTGGGTATTAGGGTCCAAGAGACCCAGTACTTC.

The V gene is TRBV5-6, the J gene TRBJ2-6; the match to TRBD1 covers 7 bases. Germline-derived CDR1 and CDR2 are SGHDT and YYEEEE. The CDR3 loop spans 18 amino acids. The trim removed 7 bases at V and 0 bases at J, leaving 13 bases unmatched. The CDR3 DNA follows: TGTGCCAGCTCCTTGGTAGGCAGGGGGAACTCTGGGGCCAACGTCCTGACTTTC. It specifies CASSLVGRGNSGANVLTF.

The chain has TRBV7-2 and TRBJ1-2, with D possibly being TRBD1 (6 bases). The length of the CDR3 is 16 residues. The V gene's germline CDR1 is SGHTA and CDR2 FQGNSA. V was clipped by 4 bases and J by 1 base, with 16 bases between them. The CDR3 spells CASSYTAQGFNYGYTF. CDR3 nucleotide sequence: TGTGCCAGCAGCTATACCGCACAGGGCTTTAACTATGGCTACACCTTC. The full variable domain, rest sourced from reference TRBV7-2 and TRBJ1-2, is GAGVSQSPSNKVTEKGKDVELRCDPISGHTALYWYRQSLGQGLEFLIYFQGNSAPDKSGLPSDRFSAERTGGSVSTLTIQRTQQEDSAVYLCASSYTAQGFNYGYTFGSGTRLTVV.

In DNA form, the CDR3 reads TGTGCCAGTAGCCCGATTACGAGACAGGGAGGCTATGGCTACACCTTC. Protein sequence: CASSPITRQGGYGYTF. This rearrangement joins TRBV19 to TRBJ1-2, with 7 bases identical to TRBD1. Germline V CDR1 and CDR2: LNHDA, SQIVND (reference sequence). J lost 4 bases, V lost 6 bases, and 14 bases had no gene match. This CDR3 contains 16 residues.

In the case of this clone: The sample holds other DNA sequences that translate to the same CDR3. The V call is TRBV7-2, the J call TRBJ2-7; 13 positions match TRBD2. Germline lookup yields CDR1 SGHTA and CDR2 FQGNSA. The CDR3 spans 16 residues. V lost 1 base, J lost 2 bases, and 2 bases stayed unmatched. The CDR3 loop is CASSLEGTSGTYEQYF. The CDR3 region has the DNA TGTGCCAGCAGCTTAGAGGGGACTAGCGGGACCTACGAGCAGTACTTC.

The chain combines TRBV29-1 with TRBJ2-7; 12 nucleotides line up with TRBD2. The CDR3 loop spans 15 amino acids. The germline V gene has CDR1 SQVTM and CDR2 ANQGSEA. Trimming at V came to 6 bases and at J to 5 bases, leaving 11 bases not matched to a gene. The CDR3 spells CSVSPGLAGSDEQYF. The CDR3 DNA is TGCAGCGTCTCCCCTGGACTAGCGGGATCCGACGAGCAGTACTTC.